The rows below give T cell receptor beta chains drawn from one sample of a study of molecular identifiers for immune sequencing clone quantification. TCRdb independently ran MiXCR on the PCR reads; one entry per CDR3 protein. The sample yields around 480,000 distinct CDR3 sequences, about a fifth seen once. Sequencing used naive CD8+ T cells from blood, with Jurkat cell RNA spiked in. Receptor source: a human donor in good health. Some libraries in this study had Jurkat cell RNA spiked in. CDR3s include the opening cysteine and the closing phenylalanine or tryptophan. Some rows have no size entry. The others give once, few or many, or a class for an expanded clone.

v_gene	abundance	CDR3aa
TRBV27	many	CASSLWTGELFF
TRBV5-1	many	CASSLRTTNTGELFF
TRBV6-2/TRBV6-3	.	CASSSGLAGVRETQYF
TRBV5-4	many	CASIKRDANTEAFF
TRBV6-1	many	CASSEFGGGGFTDTQYF
TRBV28	many	CASRGTWGQETQYF
TRBV5-6	.	CASSSIETDYEQYF
TRBV5-6	.	CASSDPRGLYGYTF
TRBV12-3/TRBV12-4	.	CASRSGGEKLFF
TRBV7-2	many	CASSRSSYNEQFF
TRBV6-5	many	CASSYQAGDSSYEQYF
TRBV5-1	many	CASSPASGSKYEQYF
TRBV11-2	.	CASSLDWTVYNEQFF
TRBV28	.	CASRKGTESTDTQYF
TRBV4-3	.	CASSQDLLPARSTDTQYF
TRBV5-1	few	CASSFTGTSGGSSYNEQFF
TRBV30	.	CAWSDVNTEAFF
TRBV14	many	CASSQEGGLETQYF
TRBV6-5	many	CATRRGTEAFF
TRBV11-2	few	CASSSNPYYEQYF
TRBV2	.	CASSEAQTGPNYGYTF
TRBV2	.	CASGVWLAGGGEQYF
TRBV6-5	many	CASSPSGTGAYEQYF
TRBV29-1	.	CSVDEVNPTEAFF
TRBV19	.	CASGIRDGDEQYF
TRBV6-5	few	CASSSGLAGFNEQYF
TRBV19	few	CASSIVAVSTDTQYF